These T cell receptor beta chains were read from a single sample in a study of T cell responses to AZD1222 COVID-19 vaccine. TCRdb's table, derived via immunoSEQ multiplex PCR, lists solely in-frame clones and lacks some. The table includes roughly 98,000 clones, 85% to 90% detected once. The material was peripheral blood, obtained 28 days after the second AZD1222 dose. Source of these receptors: an adult who received the AZD1222 COVID-19 vaccine. The CDR3 runs from the conserved cysteine through the conserved F or W. A D gene is named only where the DNA matches it firmly.

CDR3 length | J gene | V gene | D gene | CDR3 DNA | CDR3 protein
16 | TRBJ1-5 | TRBV7-2 | NA | TGTGCCAGCAGCTTAACCTCGGGCAGGGAGGGCCAGCCCCAGCATTTT | CASSLTSGREGQPQHF
12 | TRBJ1-2 | TRBV10-3 | NA | TGTGCCATCCAGCCGGGGGGATATGGCTACACCTTC | CAIQPGGYGYTF
12 | TRBJ2-5 | TRBV27 | NA | TGTGCCAGCAGCCGACTTGGGGAGACCCAGTACTTC | CASSRLGETQYF
14 | TRBJ1-5 | TRBV28 | NA | TGTGCCAGCAGTTTAGGCCAGAGCAATCAGCCCCAGCATTTT | CASSLGQSNQPQHF
15 | TRBJ1-3 | TRBV3-1/TRBV3-2 | TRBD1 | TGTGCCAGCAGCAAGGGACAGAGCGTATGGAACACCATATATTTT | CASSKGQSVWNTIYF
16 | TRBJ2-7 | TRBV30 | TRBD2 | TGTGCCTGGAGTAACCTAGCGGGAGGAACGGTTGGCGAGCAGTACTTC | CAWSNLAGGTVGEQYF
16 | TRBJ2-1 | TRBV6-5 | TRBD1 | TGTGCCAGCAGTTACTCCGGACAGGGTCTATGGAATGAGCAGTTCTTC | CASSYSGQGLWNEQFF
19 | TRBJ2-5 | TRBV12-2 | NA | TGTGCAAGTCGCTTAGCCCGGACGGCGGGAGAAGGTGTGGGAGAGACCCAGTACTTC | CASRLARTAGEGVGETQYF
14 | TRBJ2-1 | TRBV2 | NA | TGTGCCAGCTCCCCTCAATACACCTACAATGAGCAGTTCTTC | CASSPQYTYNEQFF
17 | TRBJ1-2 | TRBV28 | NA | TGTGCCAGCAAGAACAAGGGGGGGACTCCATCTAACTATGGCTACACCTTC | CASKNKGGTPSNYGYTF